The 26 T cell receptor beta chains given below trace back to one sample, sequenced in a study of blood T cell repertoires in COVID-19. Assay used: immunoSEQ multiplex PCR; TCRdb lists only in-frame clones, some missing. The repertoire consists of some 140,000 clones, with 84% occurring once and the leading ten covering under 7%. Material for sequencing was PBMCs or T cells enriched from blood (not recorded which). The receptors stem from a middle-aged man with acute COVID-19.

This chain uses TRBV15 with TRBJ2-7, with no clear D. Germline CDR1 LNHNV, CDR2 YYDKDF (reference sequence). The CDR3 has 13 amino acids. V lost 0 bases to trimming and J lost 6 bases, with 9 bases between them. The CDR3 spells CATSRDTLGEQYF. CDR3 nucleotide sequence: TGTGCCACCAGCAGAGACACTCTCGGCGAGCAGTACTTC.

CDR3 protein: CASSQTGDNSPLHF. In DNA, the CDR3 is TGTGCCAGCAGCCAGACAGGGGATAATTCACCCCTCCACTTT. This chain uses TRBV3-1 (or the pseudogene TRBV3-2) with TRBJ1-6; the match to TRBD1 covers 8 bases. V gave up 3 bases and J gave up 5 bases; unmatched junction bases: 0. The CDR3 spans 14 residues. From germline, CDR1 is LGHDT and CDR2 YNNKEL (reference sequence).

The rearrangement joins TRBV30 to TRBJ2-3; a weak D match, TRBD1 (6 bases). Germline loops: CDR1 GTSNPN, CDR2 SVGIG (reference sequence). The CDR3 is 16 amino acids. With 0 bases removed from V and 0 bases from J, the gap between germline ends came to 13 bases. Written as DNA, the CDR3 is TGTGCCTGGAGTGTCGGGCGGACAGCTAGCACAGATACGCAGTATTTT. As protein: CAWSVGRTASTDTQYF.

The chain carries TRBV4-1 and TRBJ2-7; a weak D match, TRBD1 (6 bases). The CDR3 is made up of 16 amino acids. The germline gives CDR1 MGHRA, CDR2 YSYEKL. V lost 1 base and J 2 bases, leaving 15 bases between the germline ends. The CDR3 is CASSQVSDSVTYEQYF. The CDR3 region has the DNA TGCGCCAGCAGCCAAGTTTCGGACAGTGTTACCTACGAGCAGTACTTC.

This clone was counted only a few times. J is TRBJ2-7 and V is TRBV4-3, with 9 bases matching TRBD2. Germline CDR1 is LGHNA and CDR2 is YSLEER. The CDR3 sequence is 15 residues long. J gave up 2 bases and V 3 bases, and 5 bases lay outside the gene matches. This chain's CDR3 is CASSQSASGTYEQYF. The CDR3 DNA reads as TGCGCCAGCAGCCAGTCGGCTAGCGGGACCTACGAGCAGTACTTC.

The chain joins TRBV11-2 to TRBJ2-3; TRBD2 matches at 12 bases. CDR1 is SGHAT and CDR2 is FQNNGV in the germline V gene. The CDR3 is made up of 16 amino acids. Germline trimming cut 3 bases from V and 3 bases from J; bases unmatched to any gene: 4. The CDR3 DNA reads as TGTGCCAGCAGCTTGGCTAGCGGGGGGGGAACAGATACGCAGTATTTT. Translation gives CASSLASGGGTDTQYF.

The rearrangement joins TRBV29-1 to TRBJ2-2; 12 bases align to TRBD2. CDR3 length: 16 amino acids. Germline loops: CDR1 SQVTM, CDR2 ANQGSEA. J was trimmed by 2 bases and V by 4 bases; bases with no gene match: 5. The CDR3 is CSVARLAGDNTGELFF. CDR3 DNA: TGCAGCGTTGCCCGACTAGCGGGGGACAACACCGGGGAGCTGTTTTTT.

V usage is TRBV6-6 and J usage is TRBJ1-2, with 11 bases that match TRBD1. Germline CDR1 reads MNHNY; CDR2 reads SVGAGI (reference sequence). V trimming: 2 bases; J trimming: 4 bases; junction bases outside the gene matches: 6. The CDR3 spans 16 residues. The CDR3 region has the DNA TGTGCCAGCAGTTACGTGCGGACAGGGGGCCTCTATGGCTACACCTTC. It encodes CASSYVRTGGLYGYTF.

As concerns this clone: The junction shows a germline mismatch at one end, possibly a read error. The chain carries TRBV30 and TRBJ2-2; TRBD1 matches at 7 bases. This CDR3 has 17 residues. CDR1 is GTSNPN and CDR2 is SVGIG in the germline V gene (reference sequence). The CDR3 DNA is TGTGCCTGGAGCCCGACTCGACAGGGTAGGAACGCCGGGGAGCTGTTTTTT. This sequence encodes CAWSPTRQGRNAGELFF.

The rearrangement links TRBV19 to TRBJ1-5; no reliable D call. V was cut by 0 bases and J by 2 bases, with 8 bases left in between. CDR1 and CDR2 (germline): LNHDA, SQIVND (reference sequence). This CDR3 has 15 amino acids. The CDR3 spells CASSIDHQGNQPQHF. CDR3 sequence (DNA): TGTGCCAGTAGTATAGATCACCAGGGCAATCAGCCCCAGCATTTT. The full variable domain, its missing parts supplied by reference TRBV19 and TRBJ1-5, is DGGITQSPKYLFRKEGQNVTLSCEQNLNHDAMYWYRQDPGQGLRLIYYSQIVNDFQKGDIAEGYSVSREKKESFPLTVTSAQKNPTAFYLCASSIDHQGNQPQHFGDGTRLSIL.

This clone was seen just once. V gene TRBV15 combines with J gene TRBJ2-5; D may be TRBD2 (6 bases). The CDR3 has 17 residues. Germline CDR1 is LNHNV and CDR2 is YYDKDF (reference sequence). The V end was cut by 0 bases, the J end by 4 bases, with 18 bases between. As DNA, the CDR3 is TGTGCCACCAGCAGAGATCAGGGTGGAGCGGGCGGAGAGACCCAGTACTTC. It translates to CATSRDQGGAGGETQYF.

The chain joins TRBV6-1 to TRBJ2-3; TRBD1 matches 9 bases. The CDR3 loop spans 13 amino acids. Trimming at V came to 3 bases and at J to 10 bases, leaving 5 bases not matched to a gene. Per germline, CDR1 MNHNS and CDR2 SASEGT. CDR3 DNA sequence: TGTGCCAGCAGTGACAGACAGGGGGTATCGCAGTATTTT. Amino acids: CASSDRQGVSQYF.

This chain connects TRBV28 to TRBJ1-5; 8 bases fit TRBD1. The CDR3 is 14 amino acids. Germline CDR1 reads MDHEN; CDR2 reads SYDVKM. The trim removed 5 bases at V and 6 bases at J, leaving 6 bases unmatched. The CDR3 DNA reads as TGTGCCAGCAGTCCGAGGACAGGGATTCAGCCCCAGCATTTT. It encodes CASSPRTGIQPQHF.

This chain connects TRBV7-8 to TRBJ2-1; 7 bases agree with TRBD1. CDR1 and CDR2 from the germline V gene are SGHVS and FQNEAQ. Unmatched junction bases numbered 13, after V lost 0 bases and J lost 8 bases. The length of the CDR3 is 17 residues. For the CDR3, the DNA is TGTGCCAGCAGCTTAGCGTGGGAACAGGGGATAGGCGATGAGCAGTTCTTC. This encodes CASSLAWEQGIGDEQFF.

The chain links TRBV7-9 to TRBJ1-1, with D tentatively TRBD1 (6 bases). The length of the CDR3 is 18 residues. Trimming removed 0 bases at V and 2 bases at J, with 19 bases between. The germline V gene encodes CDR1 SEHNR and CDR2 FQNEAQ (reference sequence). Here the CDR3 reads CASSLAYGLQGTNTEAFF. Here the CDR3 DNA reads TGTGCCAGCAGCTTAGCCTATGGTCTACAGGGCACCAACACTGAAGCTTTCTTT.

The table lists this clone with a count of one. The rearrangement uses TRBV9 and TRBJ2-5, with a tentative D call TRBD1 (5 bases). CDR3 length equals 16 residues. Trimming removed 0 bases at V and 0 bases at J, with 12 bases between. Per the germline V gene, CDR1 is SGDLS and CDR2 is YYNGEE. In nucleotides, the CDR3 is TGTGCCAGCAGCGTAGCGGCAGGGCAGTACCAAGAGACCCAGTACTTC. Its protein product is CASSVAAGQYQETQYF. Complete variable domain (other parts from reference TRBV9 and TRBJ2-5): DSGVTQTPKHLITATGQRVTLRCSPRSGDLSVYWYQQSLDQGLQFLIQYYNGEERAKGNILERFSAQQFPDLHSELNLSSLELGDSALYFCASSVAAGQYQETQYFGPGTRLLVL.

This chain uses TRBV6-5 with TRBJ2-3; TRBD1 matches at 7 bases. CDR3 length: 16 residues. Losses at the gene ends were 4 bases for V and 1 base for J; bases not matched to a gene: 8. The V gene's germline CDR1 is MNHEY and CDR2 SVGAGI. In nucleotides, the CDR3 is TGTGCCAGCAGTTCTTTCCTAGGGACAGGCACAGATACGCAGTATTTT. Amino acids: CASSSFLGTGTDTQYF.

This chain links TRBV6-4 with TRBJ2-1, with 10 bases aligning to TRBD1. Trimming at V came to 5 bases and at J to 3 bases, leaving 7 bases not matched to a gene. In germline, CDR1 is MRHNA, CDR2 SNTAGT. This CDR3 region has 16 residues. Here the CDR3 DNA reads TGTGCCAGCAGTCTAGATCGGGACAGGGGCTACAATGAGCAGTTCTTC. Amino acid sequence: CASSLDRDRGYNEQFF.

This clone showed up just a few times. The chain is built from TRBV6-1 and TRBJ1-4; the match to TRBD1 covers 8 bases. The germline V gene encodes CDR1 MNHNS and CDR2 SASEGT. This CDR3 comprises 15 residues. V was clipped by 3 bases and J by 7 bases; unmatched bases: 7. The CDR3 sequence is CASSDMTGEVEKLFF. Written as DNA, the CDR3 is TGTGCCAGCAGTGACATGACAGGGGAGGTTGAAAAACTGTTTTTT.

As DNA, the CDR3 is TGTGCCAGCAGTTGGACTCGAGAAACTGAAGCTTTCTTT. Translation gives CASSWTRETEAFF. The gene calls are TRBV6-2 or TRBV6-3 and TRBJ1-1; D gene ambiguous. This CDR3 region has 13 residues. Germline values: CDR1 MNHEY, CDR2 SVGEGT. V gave up 4 bases and J gave up 5 bases, with 11 bases separating them.

The chain couples TRBV27 to TRBJ2-1; possible D gene TRBD2, 5 bases. The CDR3 is 15 residues long. Germline V CDR1 and CDR2: MNHEY, SMNVEV (reference sequence). Trimming pared 5 bases from V and 7 bases from J, leaving 18 bases between. The CDR3 region has the DNA TGTGCCAGCAGTCTCCGGGGTCTCCTAAAGAATGAGCAGTTCTTC. This gives the protein CASSLRGLLKNEQFF.

V gene TRBV27 combines with J gene TRBJ1-2; D perhaps matches TRBD1 (6 bases). The CDR3 has 15 amino acids. Germline assignment: CDR1 MNHEY and CDR2 SMNVEV (reference sequence). Trimming took off 2 bases at V and 3 bases at J, with 13 bases between the two ends. The chain's CDR3 is CASSLIGGQDYGYTF. The CDR3 bases are TGTGCCAGCAGTTTAATCGGGGGGCAGGACTATGGCTACACCTTC.

V gene TRBV2 combines with J gene TRBJ2-1; D is perhaps TRBD2 (5 bases). The CDR3 extends over 10 amino acids. The germline V gene has CDR1 SNHLY and CDR2 FYNNEI. Trimming stripped 5 bases from V and 10 bases from J, with 6 bases between. The DNA of the CDR3 is TGTGCCAGCAGTAGCGGAGAGCAGTTCTTC. This translates into CASSSGEQFF.

This clone has a single count. The J gene is TRBJ2-7, the V gene TRBV6-5; the match to TRBD2 covers 10 bases. Germline V lookup: CDR1 MNHEY, CDR2 SVGAGI. This CDR3 spans 14 amino acids. With 6 bases clipped from V and 2 bases from J, the junction kept 4 bases outside the gene matches. This CDR3 reads CASSLTSGAYEQYF. The DNA for the CDR3 is TGTGCCAGCAGCCTAACTAGCGGGGCCTACGAGCAGTACTTC.

This chain uses TRBV11-2 with TRBJ2-4, with D perhaps matching TRBD2 (7 bases). The CDR3 runs to 15 residues. The germline V gene encodes CDR1 SGHAT and CDR2 FQNNGV. Trimming removed 5 bases at V and 5 bases at J, with 16 bases between. DNA for the CDR3: TGTGCCAGCAGCCTCTTAGGGGGGGGGCAAAACATTCAGTACTTC. Residues: CASSLLGGGQNIQYF. The full variable domain, with the rest looked up from reference TRBV11-2 and TRBJ2-4, is EAGVAQSPRYKIIEKRQSVAFWCNPISGHATLYWYQQILGQGPKLLIQFQNNGVVDDSQLPKDRFSAERLKGVDSTLKIQPAKLEDSAVYLCASSLLGGGQNIQYFGAGTRLSVL.

V usage is TRBV4-1 and J usage is TRBJ1-2; D possibly corresponds to TRBD1 (6 bases). Germline CDR1 MGHRA, CDR2 YSYEKL. The CDR3 is 15 residues long. V lost 4 bases to trimming and J lost 0 bases, with 12 bases between them. The CDR3 nucleotides read TGCGCCAGCAGCCTCCGGACAGAGTCTAACTATGGCTACACCTTC. The encoded protein is CASSLRTESNYGYTF.